This T cell receptor beta chain came from a study of cytomegalovirus exposure and HLA in healthy donors. Study outcomes and limitations: Several of the most significant clusters appeared linked to common viral pathogens, based on a later analysis.

This clone has just a few counts. Its target is unknown. Trimming cost V 5 bases and J 7 bases, with 23 bases left between them. The CDR3 length is 16 residues. Looked up from germline, CDR1 is MNHEY and CDR2 is SMNVEV (reference sequence). Amplification used 60 Vbeta primers and 13 Jbeta primers. Repertoires were generated with immunoSEQ multiplex PCR, while TCRdb's copy carries only in-frame clones and drops some. The sample yields 150,000 to 160,000 clones, 60% to 80% seen once. The source material was PBMCs. The sequence derives from a man aged 25 to 40 in good health and CMV-seropositive. This chain connects TRBV27 to TRBJ1-1, with D perhaps matching TRBD1 (6 bases). The CDR3 region is CASSIFPPGHGLEAFF. CDR3 in DNA: TGTGCCAGCAGTATCTTCCCCCCGGGACACGGTCTTGAAGCTTTCTTT.